One and the same sample provided the 7 T cell receptor beta chains below, sequenced in a study of cytomegalovirus exposure and HLA in healthy donors (dated by TCRdb to the late 2010s). The library was prepared using the immunoSEQ multiplex PCR assay. TCRdb took over this immuneACCESS table, retaining in-frame rearrangements with V and J assigned. Such tables are incomplete; in checked studies, under half of the missing clones stem from an unresolved V gene, and the remainder is unexplained. This sample comprises around 60,000 clones, less than 96% of them detected only once. Of the sample, more than 0.95% is held by the ten largest clones. The specimen sequenced was PBMCs. The source is a woman aged 18-29 years in good health and CMV-seronegative.

V usage is TRBV27 and J usage is TRBJ2-5; D gene ambiguous. CDR1 is MNHEY, CDR2 SMNVEV, per germline (reference sequence). The CDR3 covers 15 residues. The ends were cut back, 3 bases at V and 2 bases at J, with 13 bases in the middle. The CDR3 DNA is TGTGCCAGCAGTTTGCTGTCCGTGGCACAAGAGACCCAGTACTTC. This gives the protein CASSLLSVAQETQYF.

This clone was seen a few times. DNA for the CDR3: TGTGCCAGTAGTACCCGCCGTGGGGTAGCGGGGTACAATGAGCAGTTCTTC. This translates into CASSTRRGVAGYNEQFF. The V and J genes are TRBV19 and TRBJ2-1; TRBD2 agrees at 8 bases. The CDR3 covers 17 residues. The V gene end was trimmed by 4 bases and the J gene end by 4 bases; junction bases not matched to a gene: 12. Germline CDR1 and CDR2: LNHDA and SQIVND (reference sequence).

This sequence joins TRBV4-1 and TRBJ2-2; D is possibly TRBD2 (7 bases). V lost 1 base and J lost 7, with 13 bases in between. Germline CDR1 is MGHRA and CDR2 is YSYEKL. This CDR3 is 15 amino acids long. The CDR3 is CASSQVAGAGGELFF. The CDR3 nucleotides are TGCGCCAGCAGCCAAGTGGCGGGGGCCGGCGGGGAGCTGTTTTTT.

This clone is labeled medium-sized. The chain joins TRBV27 to TRBJ2-2; D is perhaps TRBD2 (6 bases). The CDR3 covers 13 residues. Trimming cost V 5 bases and J 6 bases, with 10 bases left between them. Germline V gene sequence: CDR1 MNHEY, CDR2 SMNVEV (reference sequence). This CDR3 reads CASSPTRSGELFF. As DNA, the CDR3 is TGTGCCAGCAGTCCGACTAGGTCCGGGGAGCTGTTTTTT.

This clone came up once. The chain recombines TRBV5-1 with TRBJ2-5, with D possibly being TRBD2 (7 bases). The CDR3 length is 14 residues. Trimming removed 2 bases from V and 4 bases from J, with 12 bases in between. Germline V gene data show CDR1 as SGHRS and CDR2 as YFSETQ. The DNA of the CDR3 is TGCGCCAGCAGCTTTGGGGGGGCCCGAGAGACCCAGTACTTC. Protein: CASSFGGARETQYF.

This clone turned up a few times. V and J are TRBV6-4 and TRBJ2-1; TRBD2 matches at 14 bases. The CDR3 is made up of 16 amino acids. Germline V gene sequence: CDR1 MRHNA, CDR2 SNTAGT. V was clipped by 0 bases and J by 6 bases; unmatched bases: 1. Here the CDR3 DNA reads TGTGCCAGCAGTGACTCGACTAGCGGGGGGGCCAATGAGCAGTTCTTC. It specifies CASSDSTSGGANEQFF.

The chain is built from TRBV5-4 and TRBJ2-2; 7 bases agree with TRBD1. Germline-derived CDR1 and CDR2 are SGHNT and YYREEE (reference sequence). The CDR3 covers 17 residues. V shed 4 bases, J shed 5 bases, and the junction held 14 bases outside the gene matches. The CDR3 here is CASSPNRGRLGTGELFF. CDR3 DNA sequence: TGTGCCAGCAGCCCTAATAGGGGGCGACTTGGGACCGGGGAGCTGTTTTTT.